These 12 T cell receptor beta chains originate from one sample sequenced in a study of human T cells and chemical hapten exposure. TCRdb passed the RACE reads through MiXCR, listing each CDR3 protein once. The table records about 100,000 distinct CDR3 sequences, over 10% of them present only once. Time point given: patch test 2, 6 weeks after DPC sensitization. The treatment denotes: therapeutic diphenylcyclopropenone sensitization with weekly scalp DPC. This material consisted of whole blood, taken in connection with sensitization to the hapten diphenylcyclopropenone (DPC). The receptors were gathered from a middle-aged woman with alopecia areata. Some clones in this sample may be carry-over from other donors' samples.

The chain has TRBV6-1 and TRBJ2-7, with no clear D. From germline, CDR1 is MNHNS and CDR2 SASEGT. V was clipped by 1 base and J by 2 bases, with 9 bases between them. The CDR3 contains 14 residues. The CDR3 protein is CASSEVKGPYEQYF. CDR3 DNA: TGTGCCAGCAGTGAAGTGAAGGGCCCCTACGAGCAGTACTTC.

The chain combines TRBV6-6 with TRBJ2-5; 10 positions agree with TRBD2. Germline-derived CDR1 and CDR2 are MNHNY and SVGAGI (reference sequence). Trimming took 6 bases from V and 4 from J; bases not matched to a gene: 2. CDR3 length: 13 residues. The CDR3 sequence is CASRIAGGETQYF. The CDR3 DNA reads TGTGCCAGCAGGATAGCGGGAGGAGAGACCCAGTACTTC.

This chain uses TRBV29-1 with TRBJ1-1; D is unclear. Germline CDR1 SQVTM, CDR2 ANQGSEA. The CDR3 covers 11 residues. The germline V and J ends were trimmed by 6 bases and 6 bases, with 11 bases remaining between them. CDR3 coding DNA: TGCAGCGTGGTTGGGGTAGCTGAAGCTTTCTTT. Protein sequence: CSVVGVAEAFF.

CDR3 DNA: TGTGCCAGCAGCCAAGGCGGGAGGGACGTATCGGAGCAGTACTTC. Translating it yields CASSQGGRDVSEQYF. The chain links TRBV4-2 to TRBJ2-7; 9 bases fit TRBD2. Germline V gene sequence: CDR1 LGHNA, CDR2 YNFKEQ. Trimming cost V 1 base and J 7 bases; bases outside gene matches: 8. This CDR3 spans 15 amino acids.

There are a few counts of this clonotype. The conserved phenylalanine or tryptophan normally closing the CDR3 is absent here, so this likely arose from a read error. The DNA is left out, because the CDR3 cannot be placed on it with certainty; the CDR3 is given as TCRdb lists it. The rearrangement uses TRBV29-1 and TRBJ1-1. Germline values: CDR1 SQVTM, CDR2 ANQGSEA. The CDR3 contains 9 residues when both ends are counted. CDR3 sequence reads: CSVAPKGPL.

This clonotype came up a few times. This chain links TRBV20-1 with TRBJ2-7; D is undetermined. This CDR3 contains 14 residues. Germline-derived CDR1 and CDR2 are DFQATT and SNEGSKA (reference sequence). V was pared by 3 bases and J by 2 bases, with 14 bases between. The CDR3 protein is CSARPSGVTYEQYF. CDR3 nucleotides: TGCAGTGCTAGGCCTTCTGGGGTGACCTACGAGCAGTACTTC.

The chain recombines TRBV2 with TRBJ2-3; perhaps TRBD1 as D (6 bases). CDR1 is SNHLY, CDR2 FYNNEI, per germline. V was clipped by 6 bases and J by 0 bases, with 13 bases between them. The length of the CDR3 is 15 residues. The CDR3 DNA reads as TGTGCCAGCAGCCTTCTAGGGGGTAGCACAGATACGCAGTATTTT. Encoded protein: CASSLLGGSTDTQYF.

Of note for this clonotype: A single base separates this from a much larger clone, so it may be a read error. The chain recombines TRBV27 with TRBJ2-7; D is uncertain. V was cut by 9 bases and J by 9 bases, with 24 bases left in between. There are 14 residues in the CDR3. Germline CDR1 MNHEY, CDR2 SMNVEV (reference sequence). This CDR3 reads CASPLLMCSKVQYF. CDR3 DNA sequence: TGTGCCAGTCCGCTTCTGATGTGCAGTAAGGTGCAGTACTTC.

In its sample, this clonotype was seen many times. The gene calls are TRBV25-1 and TRBJ2-7, with TRBD1 matching 8 bases. The CDR3 has 13 amino acids. Trimming cost V 4 bases and J 5 bases; bases outside gene matches: 4. Germline CDR1 MGHDK, CDR2 SYGVNS. The chain's CDR3 is CASSALTGDEQYF. The CDR3, as DNA: TGTGCCAGCAGTGCCCTGACAGGGGACGAGCAGTACTTC.

The chain has TRBV10-3 and TRBJ1-2, with D hard to call. The CDR3 is 15 amino acids. Trimming left V 0 bases short and J 8 bases short, with 16 bases between. Per the germline V gene, CDR1 is ENHRY and CDR2 is SYGVKD. The CDR3 sequence: CAISESGGVEQGYTF. The CDR3 nucleotides read TGTGCCATCAGTGAGTCGGGTGGAGTGGAGCAGGGCTACACCTTC.

This clonotype has a handful of counts. The genes are TRBV29-1 and TRBJ2-7, with 11 positions matching TRBD2. CDR3 length equals 15 residues. Germline V gene data show CDR1 as SQVTM and CDR2 as ANQGSEA. With 4 bases clipped from V and 2 bases from J, the junction kept 7 bases outside the gene matches. Here the CDR3 reads CSVGGLAGNAYEQYF. In DNA form, the CDR3 reads TGCAGCGTTGGCGGACTAGCGGGTAACGCCTACGAGCAGTACTTC.

This clonotype appeared a few times. This chain uses TRBV7-2 with TRBJ1-3; D not resolved. Germline assignment: CDR1 SGHTA and CDR2 FQGNSA. Trimming took off 1 base at V and 0 bases at J, with 7 bases between the two ends. The length of the CDR3 is 15 residues. The chain's CDR3 is CASSLDRYSGNTIYF. CDR3 nucleotides: TGTGCCAGCAGCTTAGACCGCTACTCTGGAAACACCATATATTTT.